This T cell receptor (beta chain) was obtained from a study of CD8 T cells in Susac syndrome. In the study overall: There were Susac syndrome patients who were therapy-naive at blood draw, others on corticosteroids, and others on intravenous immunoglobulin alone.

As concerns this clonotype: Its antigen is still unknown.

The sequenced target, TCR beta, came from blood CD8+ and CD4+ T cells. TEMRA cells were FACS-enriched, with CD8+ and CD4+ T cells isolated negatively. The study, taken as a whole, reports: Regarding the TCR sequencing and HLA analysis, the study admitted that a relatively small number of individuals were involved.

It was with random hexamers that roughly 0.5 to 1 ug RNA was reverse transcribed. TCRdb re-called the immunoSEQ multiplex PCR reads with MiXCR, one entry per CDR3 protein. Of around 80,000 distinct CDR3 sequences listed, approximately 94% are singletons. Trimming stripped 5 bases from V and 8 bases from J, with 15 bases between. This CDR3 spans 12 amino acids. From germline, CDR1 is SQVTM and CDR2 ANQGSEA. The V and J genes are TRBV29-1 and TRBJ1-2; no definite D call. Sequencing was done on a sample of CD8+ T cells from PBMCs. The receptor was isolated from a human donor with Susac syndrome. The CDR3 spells CSVPKEATGYTF. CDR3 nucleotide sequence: TGCAGCGTTCCAAAGGAAGCAACGGGCTACACCTTC. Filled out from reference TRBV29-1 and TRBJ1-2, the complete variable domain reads SAVISQKPSRDICQRGTSLTIQCQVDSQVTMMFWYRQQPGQSLTLIATANQGSEATYESGFVIDKFPISRPNLTFSTLTVSNMSPEDSSIYLCSVPKEATGYTFGSGTRLTVV.